A single sample gave rise to the 22 T cell receptor beta chains below, sequenced in a study of OX40 agonist ivuxolimab in advanced cancers. TCRdb keeps only in-frame clones here, not all; method: immunoSEQ multiplex PCR. This table has 60,000 or so clones, around 84% appearing once. The specimen was CD4+ or CD8+ T cells sorted from blood, collected in a trial of the OX40 agonist ivuxolimab. The receptors derive from an adult with an advanced solid tumor such as melanoma, head and neck, liver or kidney cancer.

The chain carries TRBV6-5 and TRBJ1-1; D gene uncertain. CDR3 size: 14 residues. The V gene lost 2 bases and the J gene lost 0 bases, with 7 bases spanning the gap. Germline V gene sequence: CDR1 MNHEY, CDR2 SVGAGI. CDR3 sequence (DNA): TGTGCCAGCAGTTACGGGCGCATGAACACTGAAGCTTTCTTT. Amino acids: CASSYGRMNTEAFF.

This rearrangement joins TRBV18 to TRBJ1-2; 10 bases are a match to TRBD1. Germline V gene lookup returns CDR1 KGHSH and CDR2 LQKENI. The CDR3 is 15 residues long. J gave up 6 bases and V 1 base, and 5 bases lay outside the gene matches. The CDR3 loop is CASSPRQGAGDGYTF. DNA of the CDR3: TGTGCCAGCTCACCACGACAGGGGGCAGGTGATGGCTACACCTTC.

This rearrangement joins TRBV7-2 to TRBJ1-4; D remains ambiguous. The CDR3 spans 14 residues. V was pared by 1 base and J by 5 bases, with 8 bases between. Germline CDR1 reads SGHTA; CDR2 reads FQGNSA. The DNA for the CDR3 is TGTGCCAGCAGCTTAGGAGGGTTGAATGAAAAACTGTTTTTT. Amino acid sequence: CASSLGGLNEKLFF.

The chain is built from TRBV18 and TRBJ1-1; D is possibly TRBD1 (6 bases). Trimming took off 0 bases at V and 1 base at J, with 9 bases between the two ends. CDR1 and CDR2 from the germline V gene are KGHSH and LQKENI. CDR3 size: 15 residues. CDR3: CASSPPRGANTEAFF. The CDR3 DNA is TGTGCCAGCTCACCACCCCGGGGGGCGAACACTGAAGCTTTCTTT.

This chain connects TRBV5-1 to TRBJ1-1, with 8 positions matching TRBD1. Germline V gives CDR1 SGHRS, CDR2 YFSETQ. Trimming cost V 1 base and J 3 bases; bases outside gene matches: 5. CDR3 size: 15 residues. In DNA, the CDR3 is TGCGCCAGCAGCTTGTTCCAGGGGGCGCACACTGAAGCTTTCTTT. This codes for CASSLFQGAHTEAFF.

The rearrangement links TRBV6-5 to TRBJ1-1, with D perhaps TRBD1 (6 bases). V dropped 7 bases and J dropped 7 bases, with 19 bases sitting between them. The germline V gene encodes CDR1 MNHEY and CDR2 SVGAGI. This CDR3 spans 14 amino acids. This CDR3 is CASIQDRSGGEAFF. The CDR3 nucleotides read TGTGCCAGCATTCAAGACAGGTCCGGGGGTGAAGCTTTCTTT.

The gene calls are TRBV5-6 and TRBJ1-2, with D possibly TRBD1 on 5 matching bases. Germline CDR1 SGHDT, CDR2 YYEEEE. V shed 3 bases and J shed 2 bases, with 11 bases lying between them. This CDR3 has 14 residues. CDR3 sequence reads: CASSSLGGNYGYTF. The CDR3 DNA is TGTGCCAGCAGCTCTCTTGGGGGAAACTATGGCTACACCTTC.

V is TRBV29-1 and J is TRBJ1-2; tentatively, D is TRBD1 (5 bases). Germline V gene data show CDR1 as SQVTM and CDR2 as ANQGSEA. The CDR3 consists of 13 residues. Trimming took 5 bases from V and 5 from J, leaving 15 bases between them. Written as DNA, the CDR3 is TGCAGCGTTCCCTGGACATCGAGGTATGGCTACACCTTC. The encoded protein is CSVPWTSRYGYTF.

The J gene is TRBJ2-3, the V gene TRBV6-5; 7 bases are a match to TRBD1. Germline trimming cut 2 bases from V and 1 base from J; bases unmatched to any gene: 6. Germline-derived CDR1 and CDR2 are MNHEY and SVGAGI. The CDR3 is 16 residues long. The CDR3 spells CASSYRGGPRTDTQYF. Here the CDR3 DNA reads TGTGCCAGCAGTTACCGAGGGGGCCCTCGCACAGATACGCAGTATTTT.

The genes are TRBV7-8 and TRBJ2-7; D perhaps matches TRBD1 (6 bases). The germline CDR1 and CDR2 sequences are SGHVS and FQNEAQ. This CDR3 has 14 residues. V lost 0 bases, J lost 3 bases, and 9 bases lay in between. CDR3 sequence reads: CASSLAGTNYEQYF. The CDR3 DNA reads TGTGCCAGCAGCTTAGCCGGGACAAACTACGAGCAGTACTTC.

This clone has only one observation. The rearrangement uses TRBV18 and TRBJ2-7; D tentatively reads TRBD1 or TRBD2 (5 bases each). The ends were cut back, 5 bases at V and 4 bases at J, with 15 bases in the middle. Germline CDR1 is KGHSH and CDR2 is LQKENI. The CDR3 has 14 amino acids. As DNA, the CDR3 is TGTGCCAGCTCAAACCGGGACCCACCTTACGAGCAGTACTTC. It codes for CASSNRDPPYEQYF.

The chain combines TRBV19 with TRBJ1-6; 7 bases align to TRBD1. The CDR3 runs to 16 residues. Trimming took 7 bases from V and 6 from J; bases not matched to a gene: 12. Germline lookup yields CDR1 LNHDA and CDR2 SQIVND (reference sequence). The CDR3 bases are TGTGCCAGTACCGGGGACAGAGGGATTTTTAATTCACCCCTCCACTTT. It yields the protein CASTGDRGIFNSPLHF.

Only a few counts were recorded for this clone. The chain links TRBV16 to TRBJ1-2; D may be TRBD1 (5 bases). Trimming cost V 3 bases and J 3 bases, with 8 bases left between them. There are 13 residues in the CDR3. Per germline, CDR1 KGHSY and CDR2 FQNENV. In DNA form, the CDR3 reads TGTGCCAGCAGCCAGCAGGGAGACTATGGCTACACCTTC. Residues: CASSQQGDYGYTF.

The chain has TRBV5-1 and TRBJ1-4; D is perhaps TRBD1 (5 bases). CDR3 length: 15 residues. Between the trimmed V and J ends, which lost 4 bases and 7 bases, there was a span of 17 bases. Germline CDR1 is SGHRS and CDR2 is YFSETQ. In DNA, the CDR3 is TGCGCCAGCAGCCCTCCGGGACCCACGGGTGAAAAACTGTTTTTT. Protein sequence: CASSPPGPTGEKLFF.

This clone was picked up one time. The J gene is TRBJ1-3, the V gene TRBV4-2; 7 bases line up with TRBD1. The V gene's germline CDR1 is LGHNA and CDR2 YNFKEQ. The CDR3 consists of 16 residues. With 4 bases clipped from V and 4 bases from J, the junction kept 10 bases outside the gene matches. The chain's CDR3 is CASSPHPTGTGNTIYF. CDR3 bases: TGTGCCAGCAGCCCACACCCGACAGGGACGGGAAACACCATATATTTT.

Details on this clone: Germline and junction disagree at one end, which may indicate a read error. The chain uses TRBV25-1 and TRBJ2-2, with D hard to call. The CDR3 covers 15 residues. CDR1 is MGHDK and CDR2 is SYGVNS in the germline V gene. DNA for the CDR3: TGTGCCAGCAGTGAGCCGGGCACGAAGACCGGGGAGCTGTTTTTT. Protein: CASSEPGTKTGELFF.

The chain has TRBV6-1 and TRBJ1-2, with unresolved D. With 3 bases removed from V and 4 bases from J, the gap between germline ends came to 9 bases. Germline V gene lookup returns CDR1 MNHNS and CDR2 SASEGT. This CDR3 spans 13 amino acids. The CDR3 reads CASSDGKPYGYTF. The CDR3 DNA sequence: TGTGCCAGCAGTGACGGCAAACCCTATGGCTACACCTTC.

V usage is TRBV5-6 and J usage is TRBJ2-3; possibly TRBD2 for D (7 bases). The length of the CDR3 is 15 residues. Germline V gene sequence: CDR1 SGHDT, CDR2 YYEEEE. V gave up 4 bases and J gave up 6 bases, with 18 bases separating them. The CDR3 DNA follows: TGTGCCAGCAGCATGAGGGGGGGCGAAGCGGATACGCAGTATTTT. This sequence encodes CASSMRGGEADTQYF.

The chain links TRBV2 to TRBJ1-1, with TRBD1 as a possible D gene (6 bases). Trimming took 6 bases from V and 4 from J, leaving 15 bases between them. Germline loops: CDR1 SNHLY, CDR2 FYNNEI. The CDR3 consists of 14 residues. The CDR3 nucleotides are TGTGCCAGCAGGAGAGGGGGTGGGGGCACTGAAGCTTTCTTT. This sequence encodes CASRRGGGGTEAFF.

This clone was counted a few times. The chain is built from TRBV6-5 and TRBJ1-2; 9 bases match TRBD1. The CDR3 loop spans 14 amino acids. Germline V CDR1 and CDR2: MNHEY, SVGAGI. Trimming removed 5 bases from V and 3 bases from J; junction bases left unmatched: 4. The CDR3 spells CASSRTGVDYGYTF. The CDR3 DNA follows: TGTGCCAGCAGTAGGACAGGGGTAGACTATGGCTACACCTTC.

The chain employs TRBV6-6 and TRBJ2-2, with a possible D match to TRBD2 (6 bases). Germline lookup yields CDR1 MNHNY and CDR2 SVGAGI (reference sequence). The V end lost 8 bases, the J end lost 1 base, and 11 bases lay between the germline ends. There are 14 residues in the CDR3. The CDR3 loop is CASWGGVNTGELFF. Here the CDR3 DNA reads TGTGCCAGCTGGGGCGGGGTGAACACCGGGGAGCTGTTTTTT.

The V gene is TRBV9, the J gene TRBJ2-4, with D perhaps matching TRBD1 or TRBD2 (5 bases each). V was cut by 4 bases and J by 6 bases, with 11 bases left in between. Per the germline V gene, CDR1 is SGDLS and CDR2 is YYNGEE. The CDR3 is 13 residues long. The CDR3 region is CASSPGTLNIQYF. Written as DNA, the CDR3 is TGTGCCAGCAGCCCGGGGACCTTAAACATTCAGTACTTC.